This paragraph reports one T cell receptor beta chain. The clone's antigen remains unknown. Per-nucleotide qualities are absent, and no much larger clonotype sits a single base away. The source of the sample is a study of OX40 agonist ivuxolimab in advanced cancers. For the study in its entirety: Ivuxolimab, which targeted the costimulatory receptor OX40 (CD134), was an agonistic, fully human IgG2 monoclonal antibody. Intravenous ivuxolimab was administered to patients every 2 weeks at six dose levels: 0.01, 0.1, 0.3, 1.5, 3 and 10 mg/kg. Among the approximately 50 dose-escalation patients, roughly 20 had hepatocellular carcinoma, around 15 melanoma, 9 renal cell carcinoma and 9 head and neck cancer. A male proportion of 82.7% and a mean age of 60 years, ranging from 23 to 79, were recorded for the dose-escalation cohort. Patients were allowed to have had prior anti-PD-1, anti-PD-L1 or anti-CTLA-4 therapy, and approximately 40% of the dose-escalation patients had been treated with checkpoint inhibitors. Partial responses were achieved by three dose-escalation patients, of whom one had hepatocellular carcinoma and two had cutaneous melanoma. The purpose of peripheral TCRbeta sequencing was to test whether ivuxolimab changed TCR sequence diversity and led to clonal T-cell expansion. The monotherapy dose-escalation portion (N ≈ 50 patients) of the phase I ivuxolimab trial is reported in the paper. Study-level results and caveats: Antigen specificity was not determined for the clonally expanded peripheral T cells. After ivuxolimab, CD8+ T cells had more expanded clones than CD4+ T cells on average. Low levels of normalized T-cell clonal expansion were also seen in some patients who did not respond. Clonal expansion of both CD4+ and CD8+ blood T cells was observed from baseline to week 6 at doses 0.1 to 3.0 mg/kg. In partial responders in the 0.1-3.0 mg/kg groups, normalized peripheral clonal expansion was found to be among the lowest, especially among CD8+ T cells.

For sequencing of the TCRbeta CDR3 region, genomic DNA was extracted from the sorted cells. The immunoSEQ Assay was used to sequence the TCRbeta CDR3 regions. TCRdb obtained this table from immuneACCESS and retained in-frame rearrangements with V and J assigned. These tables miss some clones; where compared with another copy, unresolved V genes account for less than half of the shortfall, and the remainder is unexplained. This sample has some 97,000 clones in its table, and 90% of those were observed once. The ten largest clones add up to under 0.2% of the sample. CDR1 and CDR2 were assigned from the germline V gene as MDHEN and SYDVKM. The CDR3 covers 15 residues, taking in both the cysteine and the phenylalanine. The retained sequence is limited to the CDR3, 45 bases, with the frame set at the first base. Relative to germline, V is missing 7 bases and J is missing 10 bases, with 10 bases of the junction outside any gene match.

Patients with a history of autoimmune disease or receiving systemic immunosuppression were excluded from the trial. In every dose cohort, peripheral blood was drawn for TCR sequencing at baseline, cycle 4 day 1, and cycle 7 day 1. The samples were drawn from a first-in-human, open-label, multicenter phase I dose-escalation trial of ivuxolimab. Adults with locally advanced or metastatic melanoma, renal cell, hepatocellular, or head and neck squamous cell carcinoma were enrolled in the trial. CD4+ and CD8+ T cells were sorted separately from peripheral blood before TCR sequencing. Sample: CD4+ or CD8+ T cells sorted from blood, taken in a trial of the OX40 agonist ivuxolimab. Rearrangement joined TRBV28 to TRBJ2-1; 13 central bases correspond to TRBD2. The receptor's source is an adult with an advanced solid tumor such as melanoma, head and neck, liver or kidney cancer. The nucleotide sequence reads as follows: TGTGCCAGCATACTGACTAGCGGGAGGACGGGGGAGCAGTTCTTC. The translation is CASILTSGRTGEQFF.